This T cell receptor (beta chain) was recorded in a study of blood T cell repertoires in COVID-19. Original handling: Using reference gene primer amplification, nucleated cell counts were estimated. Libraries were prepared by immunoSEQ multiplex PCR; TCRdb keeps only in-frame clonotypes and omits some of them. That table gives V, J and clone size, and the DNA gave D and trimming. Among 150,000 to 200,000 clones listed, roughly nine tenths were seen once. The CDR3 runs to 13 residues. The V gene lost 0 bases and the J gene lost 5 bases, with 5 bases spanning the gap. Per germline, CDR1 SGHNT and CDR2 YYREEE (reference sequence). Only a few counts were recorded for this clone.

This chain connects TRBV5-4 to TRBJ2-2; no definite D call. The sequencing sample was made of peripheral blood. The receptor comes from a man between 18 and 29 years old who had recovered from COVID-19. The CDR3 is CASSLGQTGELFF. CDR3 nucleotides: TGTGCCAGCAGCTTGGGTCAGACCGGGGAGCTGTTTTTT.